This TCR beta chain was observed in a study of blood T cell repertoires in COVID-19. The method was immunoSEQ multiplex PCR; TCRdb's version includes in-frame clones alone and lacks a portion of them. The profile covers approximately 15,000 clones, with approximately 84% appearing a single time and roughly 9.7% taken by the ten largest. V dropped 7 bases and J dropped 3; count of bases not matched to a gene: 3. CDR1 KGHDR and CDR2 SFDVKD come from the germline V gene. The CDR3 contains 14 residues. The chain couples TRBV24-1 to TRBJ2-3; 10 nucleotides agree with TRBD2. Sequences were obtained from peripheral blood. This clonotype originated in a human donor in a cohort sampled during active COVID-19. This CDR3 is CATRDSGRTDTQYF. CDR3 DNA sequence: TGTGCCACCAGGGATAGCGGGAGGACAGATACGCAGTATTTT.